These 6 T cell receptor beta chains originate from one sample sequenced in a study of blood T cells in healthy people across ages. Next came a second PCR, run for 7 to 11 cycles, which used a sample-barcoded 5' primer along with a J-beta primer mix. TCRdb recomputed calls from the 5' RACE reads with MiXCR, one row per CDR3 protein. This sample has about 1.7 million distinct CDR3 sequences; roughly 28% occur once, and the top ten carry roughly 8%. The sequenced sample was blood. These receptor sequences come from a woman in her twenties or thirties in good health.

J is TRBJ1-6 and V is TRBV5-6, with D unclear. Trimming took 4 bases from V and 7 from J, leaving 15 bases between them. From germline, CDR1 is SGHDT and CDR2 YYEEEE. This CDR3 has 15 residues. DNA of the CDR3: TGTGCCAGCAGCAGTACCGGACGGGAGAATTCACCCCTCCACTTT. Protein: CASSSTGRENSPLHF.

The chain joins TRBV29-1 to TRBJ2-2, with D possibly TRBD1 on 6 matching bases. V lost 7 bases to trimming and J lost 4 bases, with 16 bases between them. This CDR3 is built from 14 residues. The V gene's germline CDR1 is SQVTM and CDR2 ANQGSEA. CDR3 coding DNA: TGCAGCGCAGTTGAGGGGGTTACCACCGGGGAGCTGTTTTTT. Its translation: CSAVEGVTTGELFF.

This clonotype came up a few times. This chain joins TRBV6-2 or TRBV6-3 and TRBJ2-1, with D perhaps matching TRBD1 (6 bases). The CDR3 contains 13 residues. Germline-derived CDR1 and CDR2 are MNHEY and SVGEGT. With 7 bases removed from V and 4 bases from J, the gap between germline ends came to 11 bases. The CDR3 sequence: CASTLDRYNEQFF. The CDR3 bases are TGTGCCAGCACCCTCGACAGGTACAATGAGCAGTTCTTC.

The J gene is TRBJ2-3, the V gene TRBV7-2; no clear D. Trimming stripped 5 bases from V and 1 base from J, with 19 bases between. Germline V gene sequence: CDR1 SGHTA, CDR2 FQGNSA. This CDR3 has 17 amino acids. The CDR3 sequence is CASSPGPFFRRTDTQYF. The CDR3 region has the DNA TGTGCCAGCAGCCCAGGCCCCTTTTTTAGACGCACAGATACGCAGTATTTT.

This chain connects TRBV10-3 to TRBJ2-1; TRBD2 matches at 8 bases. The CDR3 totals 16 residues. The V and J ends lost 4 bases and 3 bases, in that order; junction bases with no gene match: 8. The V gene's germline CDR1 is ENHRY and CDR2 SYGVKD. The CDR3 is CAISGSASGSYNEQFF. The CDR3 bases are TGTGCCATCAGTGGATCGGCCAGCGGGAGCTACAATGAGCAGTTCTTC.

This clonotype was detected ten times or more. The chain couples TRBV7-9 to TRBJ2-7; 7 bases map to TRBD2. The germline V gene has CDR1 SEHNR and CDR2 FQNEAQ (reference sequence). V lost 5 bases, J lost 2 bases, and 9 bases stayed unmatched. The CDR3 runs to 15 residues. CDR3 region: CASSPGASGAYEQYF. CDR3 sequence (DNA): TGTGCCAGCAGCCCCGGGGCTAGCGGAGCCTACGAGCAGTACTTC.